The entry that follows covers one TCR beta chain sequence. What it binds is unknown. This record belongs to a study of T-cell memory formation after mild COVID-19. The overall study: In these data, TCR clusters were largely donor specific. Findings and limits, study-wide: There was no confirmation that second-wave clones peaking on day 37 were SARS-CoV-2 specific. Later expanders leaned CD4+, whereas day 15 to 85 contracting clones were balanced CD4/CD8.

This CDR3 has 15 residues. Trimming removed 5 bases from V and 6 bases from J, with 17 bases in between. Via MiXCR, TCRdb re-called the 5' RACE reads, giving one row per CDR3 protein. The repertoire holds almost 350,000 distinct CDR3 sequences, with about 20% as singletons. This TCR came from a man aged 18 to 35 who had mild COVID-19 (a few samples of this study predate the infection). Cell type and time point are not known. The chain has TRBV12-3 or TRBV12-4 and TRBJ1-5, with D perhaps TRBD1 (5 bases). Sequenced material: PBMCs or a T cell subset sorted from them (not recorded which). The CDR3 DNA sequence: TGTGCCAGCAGTCCCATGGTAGGGGCCGGTCAGCCCCAGCATTTT. Protein: CASSPMVGAGQPQHF.